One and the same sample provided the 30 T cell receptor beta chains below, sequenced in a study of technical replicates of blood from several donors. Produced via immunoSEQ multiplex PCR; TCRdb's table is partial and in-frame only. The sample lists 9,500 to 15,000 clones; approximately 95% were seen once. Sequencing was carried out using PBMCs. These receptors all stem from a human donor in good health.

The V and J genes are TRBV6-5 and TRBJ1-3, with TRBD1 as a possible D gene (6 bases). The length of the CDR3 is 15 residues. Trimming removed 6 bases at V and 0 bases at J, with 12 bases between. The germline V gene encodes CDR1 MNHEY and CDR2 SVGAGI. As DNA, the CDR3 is TGTGCCAGCAGCCAAACAGGGATCTCTGGAAACACCATATATTTT. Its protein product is CASSQTGISGNTIYF.

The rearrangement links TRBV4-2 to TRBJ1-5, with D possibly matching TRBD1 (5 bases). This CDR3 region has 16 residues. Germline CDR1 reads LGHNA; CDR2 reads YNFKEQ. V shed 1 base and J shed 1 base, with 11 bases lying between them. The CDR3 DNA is TGTGCCAGCAGCCAAGTCCGGGGGAACAGCAATCAGCCCCAGCATTTT. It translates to CASSQVRGNSNQPQHF.

Here the CDR3 reads CAWSVGGSLDEQYF. The DNA of the CDR3 is TGTGCCTGGAGTGTGGGCGGGAGTCTCGACGAGCAGTACTTC. The J gene is TRBJ2-7, the V gene TRBV30, with TRBD2 matching over 7 bases. Germline V gene sequence: CDR1 GTSNPN, CDR2 SVGIG (reference sequence). This CDR3 region has 14 residues. Trimming cost V 0 bases and J 5 bases; bases outside gene matches: 7.

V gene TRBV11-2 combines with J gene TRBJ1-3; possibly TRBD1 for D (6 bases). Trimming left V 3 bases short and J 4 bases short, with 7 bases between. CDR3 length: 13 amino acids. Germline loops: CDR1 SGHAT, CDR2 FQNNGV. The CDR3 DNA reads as TGTGCCAGCAGCTTGGGGACAGGAAACACCATATATTTT. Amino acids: CASSLGTGNTIYF.

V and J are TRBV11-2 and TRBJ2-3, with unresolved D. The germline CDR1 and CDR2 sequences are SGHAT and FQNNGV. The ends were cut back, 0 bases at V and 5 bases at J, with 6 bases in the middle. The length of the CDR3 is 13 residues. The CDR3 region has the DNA TGTGCCAGCAGCTTAGATCGAGGAGATACGCAGTATTTT. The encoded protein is CASSLDRGDTQYF.

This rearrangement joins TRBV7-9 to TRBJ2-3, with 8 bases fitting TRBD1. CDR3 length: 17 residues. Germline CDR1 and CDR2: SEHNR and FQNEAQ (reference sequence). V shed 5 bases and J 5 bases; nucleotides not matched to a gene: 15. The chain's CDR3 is CASSPLAGRGQVDTQYF. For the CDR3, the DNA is TGTGCCAGCAGCCCCCTCGCGGGCAGGGGGCAGGTAGATACGCAGTATTTT. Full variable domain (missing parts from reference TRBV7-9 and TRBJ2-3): DTGVSQNPRHKITKRGQNVTFRCDPISEHNRLYWYRQTLGQGPEFLTYFQNEAQLEKSRLLSDRFSAERPKGSFSTLEIQRTEQGDSAMYLCASSPLAGRGQVDTQYFGPGTRLTVL.

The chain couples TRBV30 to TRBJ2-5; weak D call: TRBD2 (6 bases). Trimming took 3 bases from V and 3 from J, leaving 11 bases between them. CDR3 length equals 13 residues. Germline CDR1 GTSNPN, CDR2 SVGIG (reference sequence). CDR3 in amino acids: CAWRGLSKETQYF. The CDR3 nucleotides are TGTGCCTGGAGGGGACTGTCTAAAGAGACCCAGTACTTC.

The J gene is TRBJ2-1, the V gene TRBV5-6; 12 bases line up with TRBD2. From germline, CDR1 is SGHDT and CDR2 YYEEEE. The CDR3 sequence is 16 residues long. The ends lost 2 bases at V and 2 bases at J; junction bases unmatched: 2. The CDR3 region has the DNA TGTGCCAGCAGCTTTCTAGCGGGGGGGACCTACAATGAGCAGTTCTTC. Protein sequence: CASSFLAGGTYNEQFF.

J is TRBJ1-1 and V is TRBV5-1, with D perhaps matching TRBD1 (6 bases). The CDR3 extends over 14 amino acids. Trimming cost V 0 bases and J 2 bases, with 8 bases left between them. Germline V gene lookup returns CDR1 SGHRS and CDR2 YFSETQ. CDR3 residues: CASSLGQDNTEAFF. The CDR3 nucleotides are TGCGCCAGCAGCTTGGGACAGGATAACACTGAAGCTTTCTTT.

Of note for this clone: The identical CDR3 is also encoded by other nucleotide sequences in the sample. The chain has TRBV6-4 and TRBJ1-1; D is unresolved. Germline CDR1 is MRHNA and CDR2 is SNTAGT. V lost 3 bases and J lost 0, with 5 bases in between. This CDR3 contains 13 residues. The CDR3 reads CASSETVNTEAFF. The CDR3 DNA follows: TGTGCCAGCAGTGAAACTGTGAACACTGAAGCTTTCTTT.

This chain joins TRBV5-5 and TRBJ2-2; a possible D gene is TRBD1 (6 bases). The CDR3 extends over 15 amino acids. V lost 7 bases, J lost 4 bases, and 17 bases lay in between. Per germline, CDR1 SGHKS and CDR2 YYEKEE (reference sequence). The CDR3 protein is CASDRGQITTGELFF. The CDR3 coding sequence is TGTGCCAGCGACCGAGGACAGATCACCACCGGGGAGCTGTTTTTT. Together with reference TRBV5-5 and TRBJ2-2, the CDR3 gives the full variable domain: DAGVTQSPTHLIKTRGQQVTLRCSPISGHKSVSWYQQVLGQGPQFIFQYYEKEERGRGNFPDRFSARQFPNYSSELNVNALLLGDSALYLCASDRGQITTGELFFGEGSRLTVL.

CDR3 sequence reads: CASSQDGGVNIQYF. The CDR3 DNA follows: TGTGCCAGCAGCCAAGATGGAGGAGTCAACATTCAGTACTTC. The chain recombines TRBV4-2 with TRBJ2-4, with D maybe TRBD2 (5 bases). CDR3 length: 14 residues. V gave up 0 bases and J gave up 7 bases, with 10 bases separating them. Germline-derived CDR1 and CDR2 are LGHNA and YNFKEQ.

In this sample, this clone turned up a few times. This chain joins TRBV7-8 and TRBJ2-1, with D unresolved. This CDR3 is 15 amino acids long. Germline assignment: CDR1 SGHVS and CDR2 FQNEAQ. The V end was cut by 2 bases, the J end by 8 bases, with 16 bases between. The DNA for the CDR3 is TGTGCCAGCAGCTTACTTCTTGGTTCTCGGGATGAGCAGTTCTTC. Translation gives CASSLLLGSRDEQFF.

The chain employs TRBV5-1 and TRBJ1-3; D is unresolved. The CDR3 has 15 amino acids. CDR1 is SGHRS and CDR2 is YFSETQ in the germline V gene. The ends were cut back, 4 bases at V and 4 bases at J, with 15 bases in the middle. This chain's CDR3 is CASSPLVSGGNTIYF. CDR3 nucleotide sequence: TGCGCCAGCAGCCCCCTGGTCTCGGGAGGAAACACCATATATTTT.

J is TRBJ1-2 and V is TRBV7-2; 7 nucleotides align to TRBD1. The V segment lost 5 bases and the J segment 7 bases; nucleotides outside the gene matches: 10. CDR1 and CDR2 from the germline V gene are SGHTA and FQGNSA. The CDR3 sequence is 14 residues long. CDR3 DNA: TGTGCCAGCAGCCCACGACAGGGCAGACGTGGCTACACCTTC. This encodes CASSPRQGRRGYTF.

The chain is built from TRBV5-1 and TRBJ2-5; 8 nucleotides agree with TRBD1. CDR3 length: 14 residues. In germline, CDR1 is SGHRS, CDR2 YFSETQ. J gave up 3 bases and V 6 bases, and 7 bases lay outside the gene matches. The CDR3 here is CASTSGQAEETQYF. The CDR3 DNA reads TGCGCCAGCACCTCGGGACAGGCGGAAGAGACCCAGTACTTC. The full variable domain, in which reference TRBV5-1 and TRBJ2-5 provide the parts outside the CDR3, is KAGVTQTPRYLIKTRGQQVTLSCSPISGHRSVSWYQQTPGQGLQFLFEYFSETQRNKGNFPGRFSGRQFSNSRSEMNVSTLELGDSALYLCASTSGQAEETQYFGPGTRLLVL.

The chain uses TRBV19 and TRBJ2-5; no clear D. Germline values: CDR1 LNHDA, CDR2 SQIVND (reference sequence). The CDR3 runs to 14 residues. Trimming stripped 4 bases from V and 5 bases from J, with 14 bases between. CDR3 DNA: TGTGCCAGTAGTACCGGTGACCCGCGGGAGACCCAGTACTTC. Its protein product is CASSTGDPRETQYF.

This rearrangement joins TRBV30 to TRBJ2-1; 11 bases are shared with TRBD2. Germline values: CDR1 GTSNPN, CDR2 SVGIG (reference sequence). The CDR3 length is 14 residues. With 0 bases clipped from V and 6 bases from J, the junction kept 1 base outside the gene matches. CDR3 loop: CAWSVLAGGNEQFF. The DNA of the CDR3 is TGTGCCTGGAGTGTCCTAGCGGGAGGCAATGAGCAGTTCTTC.

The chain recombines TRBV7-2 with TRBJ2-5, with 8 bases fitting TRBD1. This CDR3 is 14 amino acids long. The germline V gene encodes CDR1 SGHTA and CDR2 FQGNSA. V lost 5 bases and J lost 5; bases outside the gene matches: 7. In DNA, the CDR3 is TGTGCCAGCAGCGCGGGACAGGCGGGGGAGACCCAGTACTTC. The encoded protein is CASSAGQAGETQYF.

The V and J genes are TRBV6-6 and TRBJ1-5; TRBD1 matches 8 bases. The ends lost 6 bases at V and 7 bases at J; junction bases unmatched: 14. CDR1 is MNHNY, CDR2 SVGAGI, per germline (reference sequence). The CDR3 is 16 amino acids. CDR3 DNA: TGTGCCAGCAGGAGTCAGGGGGCAGGGGGCTGGCAGCCCCAGCATTTT. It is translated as CASRSQGAGGWQPQHF.

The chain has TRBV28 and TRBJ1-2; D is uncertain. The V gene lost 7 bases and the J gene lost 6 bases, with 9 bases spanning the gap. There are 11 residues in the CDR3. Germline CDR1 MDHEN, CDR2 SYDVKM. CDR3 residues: CASKRDHGYTF. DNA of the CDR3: TGTGCCAGCAAGAGGGATCATGGCTACACCTTC.

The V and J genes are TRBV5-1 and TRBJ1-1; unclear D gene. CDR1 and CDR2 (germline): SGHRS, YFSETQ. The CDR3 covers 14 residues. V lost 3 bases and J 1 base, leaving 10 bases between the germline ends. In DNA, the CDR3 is TGCGCCAGCAGCTCTACGGGGAGGAACACTGAAGCTTTCTTT. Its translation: CASSSTGRNTEAFF.

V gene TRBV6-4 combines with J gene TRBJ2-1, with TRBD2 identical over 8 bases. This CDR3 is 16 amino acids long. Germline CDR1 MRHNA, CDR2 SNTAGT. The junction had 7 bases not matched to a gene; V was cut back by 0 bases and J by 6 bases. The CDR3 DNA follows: TGTGCCAGCAGTGACTCTGCAGCGGGAGATTTCAATGAGCAGTTCTTC. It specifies CASSDSAAGDFNEQFF.

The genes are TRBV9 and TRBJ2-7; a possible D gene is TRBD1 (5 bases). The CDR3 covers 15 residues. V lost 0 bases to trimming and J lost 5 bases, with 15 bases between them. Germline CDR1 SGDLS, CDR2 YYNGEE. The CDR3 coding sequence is TGTGCCAGCAGCGTAGCTATGGGGCAGCGCGACGAGCAGTACTTC. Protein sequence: CASSVAMGQRDEQYF.

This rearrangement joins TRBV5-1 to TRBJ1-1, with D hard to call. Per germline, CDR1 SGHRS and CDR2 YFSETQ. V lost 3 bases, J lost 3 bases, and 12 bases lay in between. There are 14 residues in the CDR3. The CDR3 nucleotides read TGCGCCAGCAGCTCGTCTGGTACTTACACTGAAGCTTTCTTT. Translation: CASSSSGTYTEAFF.

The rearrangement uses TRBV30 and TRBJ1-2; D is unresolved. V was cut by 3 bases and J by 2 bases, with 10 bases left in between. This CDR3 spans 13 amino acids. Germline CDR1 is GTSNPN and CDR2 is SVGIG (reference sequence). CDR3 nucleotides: TGTGCCTGGAGGAGGCCGGGAAACTATGGCTACACCTTC. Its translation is CAWRRPGNYGYTF. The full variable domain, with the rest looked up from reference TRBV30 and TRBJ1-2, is SQTIHQWPATLVQPVGSPLSLECTVEGTSNPNLYWYRQAAGRGLQLLFYSVGIGQISSEVPQNLSASRPQDRQFILSSKKLLLSDSGFYLCAWRRPGNYGYTFGSGTRLTVV.

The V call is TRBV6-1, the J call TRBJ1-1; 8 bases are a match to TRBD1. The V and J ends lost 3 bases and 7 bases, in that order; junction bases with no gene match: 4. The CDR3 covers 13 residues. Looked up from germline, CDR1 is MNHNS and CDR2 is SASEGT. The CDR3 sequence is CASSEYRGYEAFF. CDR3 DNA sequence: TGTGCCAGCAGTGAGTACAGGGGGTATGAAGCTTTCTTT.

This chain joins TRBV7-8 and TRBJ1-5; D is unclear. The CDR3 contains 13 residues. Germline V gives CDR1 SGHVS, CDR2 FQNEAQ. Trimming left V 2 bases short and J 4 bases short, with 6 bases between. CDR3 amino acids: CASSLSPNQPQHF. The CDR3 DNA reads TGTGCCAGCAGCTTATCTCCTAATCAGCCCCAGCATTTT.

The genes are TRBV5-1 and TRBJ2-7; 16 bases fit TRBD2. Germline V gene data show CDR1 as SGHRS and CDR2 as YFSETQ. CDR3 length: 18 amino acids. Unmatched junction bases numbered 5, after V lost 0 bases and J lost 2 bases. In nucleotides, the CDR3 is TGCGCCAGCAGCTTGGCGGGACTAGCGGGAGGGCCAACCTACGAGCAGTACTTC. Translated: CASSLAGLAGGPTYEQYF.

The DNA for the CDR3 is TGTGCCAGCAGCAAAGTGGGGACTCCCGGCTCCCCGGCGCAGTATTTT. It translates to CASSKVGTPGSPAQYF. This chain links TRBV21-1 with TRBJ2-3; TRBD2, as called in the table, went unchecked against the DNA. TRBV21-1 is designated a pseudogene. This CDR3 has 16 amino acids.